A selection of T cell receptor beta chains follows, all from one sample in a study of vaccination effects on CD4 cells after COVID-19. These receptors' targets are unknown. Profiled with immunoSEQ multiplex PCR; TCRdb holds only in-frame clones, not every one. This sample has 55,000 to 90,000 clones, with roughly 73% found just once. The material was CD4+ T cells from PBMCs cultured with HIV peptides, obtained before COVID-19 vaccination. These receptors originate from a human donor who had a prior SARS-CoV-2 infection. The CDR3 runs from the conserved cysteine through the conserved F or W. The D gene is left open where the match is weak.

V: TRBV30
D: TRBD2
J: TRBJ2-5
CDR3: CAWSVRLAGVETQYF

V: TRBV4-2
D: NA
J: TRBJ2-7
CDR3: CASSHEGRRSYEQYF

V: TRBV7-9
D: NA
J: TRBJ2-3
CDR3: CASSLELPSTDTQYF

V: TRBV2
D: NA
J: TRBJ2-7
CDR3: CASYWRGVSYEQYF

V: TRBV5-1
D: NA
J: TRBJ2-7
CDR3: CASSLQGGEQYF

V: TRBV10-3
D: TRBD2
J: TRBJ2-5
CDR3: CAISRSGLAVGETQYF

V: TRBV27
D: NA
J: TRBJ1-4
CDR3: CASKTWGQEKLFF

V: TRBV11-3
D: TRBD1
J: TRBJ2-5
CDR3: CASSSRDRATRTQYF

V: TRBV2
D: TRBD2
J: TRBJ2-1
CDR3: CASGDYSYNEQFF

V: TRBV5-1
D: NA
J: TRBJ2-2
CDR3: CASSFLDTGELFF

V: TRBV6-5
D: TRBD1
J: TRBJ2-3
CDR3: CASRDRLFSLDTQYF

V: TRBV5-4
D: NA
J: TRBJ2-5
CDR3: CASSLGAPETQYF

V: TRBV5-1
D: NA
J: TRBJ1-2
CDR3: CASSLSPEIYGYTF

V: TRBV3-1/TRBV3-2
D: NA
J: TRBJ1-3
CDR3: CASSQTVSSGNTIYF

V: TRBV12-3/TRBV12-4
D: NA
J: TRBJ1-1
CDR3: CASGRGQGTTFF

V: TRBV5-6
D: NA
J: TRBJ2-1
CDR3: CASSFPKWNGDNEQFF

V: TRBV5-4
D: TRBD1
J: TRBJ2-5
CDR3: CASSTKQGSLEETQYF

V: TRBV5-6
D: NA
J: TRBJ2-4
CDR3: CASSSPKVARNIQYF

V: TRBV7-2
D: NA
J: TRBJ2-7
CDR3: CASSWDRGSYEQYF

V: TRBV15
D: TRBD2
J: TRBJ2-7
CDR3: CATSMGREGGVYEQYF

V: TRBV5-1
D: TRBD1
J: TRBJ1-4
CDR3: CASSSQGAGANEKLFF

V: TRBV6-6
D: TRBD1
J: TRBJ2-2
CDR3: CASSSQGRGTGELFF

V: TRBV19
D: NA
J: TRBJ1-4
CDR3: CASSLGWQSQNEKLFF

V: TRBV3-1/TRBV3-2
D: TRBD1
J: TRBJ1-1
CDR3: CASSTDRGVLTEAFF

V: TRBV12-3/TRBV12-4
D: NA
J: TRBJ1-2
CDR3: CASSATWVYGYTF

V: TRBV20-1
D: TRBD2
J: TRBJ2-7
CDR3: CSASLSSGGYEQYF

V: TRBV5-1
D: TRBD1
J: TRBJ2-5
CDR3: CASSHGTDQETQYF

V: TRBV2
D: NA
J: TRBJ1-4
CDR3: CASSEALAGEKLFF